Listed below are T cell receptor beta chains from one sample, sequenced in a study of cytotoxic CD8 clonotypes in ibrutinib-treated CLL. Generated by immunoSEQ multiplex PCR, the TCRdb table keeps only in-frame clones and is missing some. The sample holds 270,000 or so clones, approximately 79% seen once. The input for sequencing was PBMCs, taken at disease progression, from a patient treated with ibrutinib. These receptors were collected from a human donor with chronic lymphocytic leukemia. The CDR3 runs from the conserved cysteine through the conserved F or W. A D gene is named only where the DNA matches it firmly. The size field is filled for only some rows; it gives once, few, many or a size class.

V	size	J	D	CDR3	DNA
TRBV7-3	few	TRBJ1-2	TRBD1	CASSSDRDRGSYTF	TGTGCCAGCAGCTCAGACCGGGACAGGGGATCCTACACCTTC
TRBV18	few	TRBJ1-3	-	CASSPTPKSSGNTIYF	TGTGCCAGCTCTCCGACGCCTAAGAGCTCTGGAAACACCATATATTTT
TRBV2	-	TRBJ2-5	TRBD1	CASSSDRGGYETQYF	TGTGCCAGCAGCAGTGACAGGGGGGGTTATGAGACCCAGTACTTC
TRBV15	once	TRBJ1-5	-	CATSRLNLNQPQHF	TGTGCCACCAGCAGATTGAATCTGAATCAGCCCCAGCATTTT
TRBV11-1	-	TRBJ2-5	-	CASSRTKETQYF	TGTGCCAGCAGCCGGACAAAGGAGACCCAGTACTTC
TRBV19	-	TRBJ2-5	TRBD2	CASSLGLAGDTLQETQYF	TGTGCCAGTAGTCTTGGACTAGCGGGGGATACACTCCAAGAGACCCAGTACTTC
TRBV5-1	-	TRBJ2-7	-	CASSLDVAVYEQYF	TGCGCCAGCAGCTTGGACGTGGCCGTCTACGAGCAGTACTTC
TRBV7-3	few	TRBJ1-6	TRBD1	CASGLGQDNSPLHF	TGTGCCAGCGGACTAGGACAGGATAATTCACCCCTCCACTTT
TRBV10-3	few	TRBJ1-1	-	CAISPMGQNLNTEAFF	TGTGCCATCAGCCCCATGGGACAAAACCTGAACACTGAAGCTTTCTTT
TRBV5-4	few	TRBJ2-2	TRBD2	CASSLELAGAGELFF	TGTGCCAGCAGCTTGGAGCTAGCGGGAGCCGGGGAGCTGTTTTTT
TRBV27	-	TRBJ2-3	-	CASKLIGTGAPSSTDTQYF	TGTGCCAGCAAATTGATAGGGACTGGCGCTCCCTCTAGCACAGATACGCAGTATTTT
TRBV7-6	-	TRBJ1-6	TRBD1	CASSFLRVTGDSYSPLHF	TGTGCCAGCAGCTTTCTCCGGGTTACAGGGGATAGTTATTCACCCCTCCACTTT
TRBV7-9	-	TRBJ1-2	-	CASSPQGFVANYGYTF	TGTGCCAGCAGCCCACAGGGTTTTGTGGCTAACTATGGCTACACCTTC
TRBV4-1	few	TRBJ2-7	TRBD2	CASSQGPSGSSYEQYF	TGCGCCAGCAGCCAAGGGCCTAGCGGGAGCTCCTACGAGCAGTACTTC
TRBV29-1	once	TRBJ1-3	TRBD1	CSVEGTVGNTIYF	TGCAGCGTTGAGGGGACAGTTGGAAACACCATATATTTT
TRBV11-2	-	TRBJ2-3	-	CASSLTGEYTDTQYF	TGTGCCAGCAGCTTGACAGGAGAGTACACAGATACGCAGTATTTT
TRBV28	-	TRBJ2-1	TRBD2	CASSLWAGGHNEQFF	TGTGCCAGCAGTTTATGGGCGGGGGGGCACAATGAGCAGTTCTTC
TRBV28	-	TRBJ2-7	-	CASSFLFGRDSYEQYF	TGTGCCAGCAGTTTTCTTTTTGGCAGGGATTCCTACGAGCAGTACTTC
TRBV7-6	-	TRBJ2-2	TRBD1	CASSPRDRELTGELFF	TGTGCCAGCAGCCCAAGGGACAGGGAACTCACCGGGGAGCTGTTTTTT
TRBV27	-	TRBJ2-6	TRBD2	CASSLMTSGRFGANVLTF	TGTGCCAGCAGTTTAATGACTAGCGGGAGGTTCGGGGCCAACGTCCTGACTTTC
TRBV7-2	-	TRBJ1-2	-	CASTETGVYGYTF	TGTGCCAGCACCGAAACTGGGGTTTATGGCTACACCTTC
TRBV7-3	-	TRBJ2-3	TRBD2	CASSRGLDTDTQYF	TGTGCCAGCAGCCGCGGACTAGACACAGATACGCAGTATTTT
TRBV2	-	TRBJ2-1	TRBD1	CATRTGPNEQFF	TGTGCCACCCGGACAGGACCAAATGAGCAGTTCTTC
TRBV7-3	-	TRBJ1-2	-	CASSLTGSNYGYTF	TGTGCCAGCAGCTTAACAGGCAGTAACTATGGCTACACCTTC
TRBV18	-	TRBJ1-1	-	CASSPPAGGLGTEAFF	TGTGCCAGCTCACCGCCCGCGGGGGGTTTAGGCACTGAAGCTTTCTTT
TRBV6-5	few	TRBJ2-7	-	CASSSRSYEQYF	TGTGCCAGCAGTTCGCGGAGCTACGAGCAGTACTTC
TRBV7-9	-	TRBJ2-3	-	CASSNTDTQYF	TGTGCCAGCTCGAACACAGATACGCAGTATTTT
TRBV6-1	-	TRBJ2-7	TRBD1	CASSETGTGFYEQYF	TGTGCCAGCAGTGAAACCGGGACAGGTTTCTACGAGCAGTACTTC
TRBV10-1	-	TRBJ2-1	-	CASSEGSGTYNEQFF	TGCGCCAGCAGTGAAGGGTCAGGGACCTACAATGAGCAGTTCTTC
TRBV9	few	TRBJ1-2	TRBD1	CASSVGLGQENYGYTF	TGTGCCAGCAGCGTAGGTCTGGGACAGGAGAACTATGGCTACACCTTC
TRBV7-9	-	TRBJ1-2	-	CASSLAGDHGYTF	TGTGCCAGCAGCTTGGCGGGGGACCATGGCTACACCTTC
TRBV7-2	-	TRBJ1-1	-	CASSLMEGTEAFF	TGTGCCAGCAGCTTAATGGAGGGCACTGAAGCTTTCTTT
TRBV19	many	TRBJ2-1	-	CASSMEGAFYNEQFF	TGTGCCAGTAGTATGGAGGGGGCATTCTACAATGAGCAGTTCTTC
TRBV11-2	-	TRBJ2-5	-	CASSLNHRGRETQYF	TGTGCCAGCAGCTTAAACCATAGGGGCCGGGAGACCCAGTACTTC
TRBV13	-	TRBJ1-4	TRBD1	CASSLEGIGTGDEKLFF	TGTGCCAGCAGCTTAGAGGGGATTGGGACAGGTGATGAAAAACTGTTTTTT
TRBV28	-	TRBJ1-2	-	CASSLTTAGTWYTF	TGTGCCAGCAGTTTAACGACAGCTGGTACGTGGTACACCTTC
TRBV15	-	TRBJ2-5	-	CATSRPDGGRETQYF	TGTGCCACCAGCAGGCCCGATGGGGGCCGAGAGACCCAGTACTTC
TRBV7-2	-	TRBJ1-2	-	CASTPTAAKHGYTF	TGTGCCAGCACCCCGACGGCAGCGAAACATGGCTACACCTTC
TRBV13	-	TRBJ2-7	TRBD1	CASSYPGQGSPGEQYF	TGTGCCAGCAGCTACCCGGGACAGGGGTCTCCCGGCGAGCAGTACTTC
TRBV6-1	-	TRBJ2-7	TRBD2	CASSRAASGPYEQYF	TGTGCCAGCAGCAGAGCGGCTAGCGGTCCCTACGAGCAGTACTTC
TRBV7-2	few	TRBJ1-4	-	CASSDYGEKLFF	TGTGCCAGCAGCGACTACGGTGAAAAACTGTTTTTT
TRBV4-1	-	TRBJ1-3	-	CASSQYTMGRENTIYF	TGCGCCAGCAGCCAATACACCATGGGCCGGGAAAACACCATATATTTT
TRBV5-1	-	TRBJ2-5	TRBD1	CASSLGQGVTETQYF	TGCGCCAGCAGCTTGGGACAGGGGGTGACGGAGACCCAGTACTTC
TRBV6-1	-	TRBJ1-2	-	CASSERGLANYGYTF	TGTGCCAGCAGTGAAAGGGGTCTAGCTAACTATGGCTACACCTTC
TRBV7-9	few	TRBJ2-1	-	CASSRGTWGRANEQFF	TGTGCCAGCAGCAGAGGGACTTGGGGCAGGGCAAATGAGCAGTTCTTC
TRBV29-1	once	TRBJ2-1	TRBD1	CSVGQGKVF	TGCAGCGTTGGACAGGGAAAGGTCTTC
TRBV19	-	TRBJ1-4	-	CASTYGQLNEKLFF	TGTGCCAGTACCTACGGACAGCTTAATGAAAAACTGTTTTTT
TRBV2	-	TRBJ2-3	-	CASSEEAPDTQYF	TGTGCCAGCAGTGAAGAGGCCCCAGATACGCAGTATTTT
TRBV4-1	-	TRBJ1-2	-	CASSQVIGAYGYTF	TGCGCCAGCAGCCAAGTCATAGGAGCCTATGGCTACACCTTC
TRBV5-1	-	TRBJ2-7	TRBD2	CASSLGEGGYEQYF	TGCGCCAGCAGCTTGGGGGAGGGAGGCTACGAGCAGTACTTC
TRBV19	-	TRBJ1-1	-	CASSIRDGKAFF	TGTGCCAGTAGTATAAGGGACGGAAAAGCTTTCTTT
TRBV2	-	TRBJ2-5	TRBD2	CASKLAGGPSTWTQYF	TGTGCCAGCAAGCTAGCGGGGGGCCCCAGCACATGGACCCAGTACTTC